This entry lists 10 T cell receptor beta chains sequenced from one sample in a study of blood T cell repertoires in COVID-19. Some clones are missing from TCRdb's copy, which holds only in-frame ones; the method was immunoSEQ multiplex PCR. The top ten clones hold 1.4% of a sample with 350,000 to 500,000 clones, roughly 90% of them seen once. Sequencing was done on a sample of PBMCs or T cells enriched from blood (not recorded which). The receptors originated from a woman aged 18-29 years who had been exposed to COVID-19.

V is TRBV19 and J is TRBJ1-4; D remains ambiguous. The V end was cut by 4 bases, the J end by 3 bases, with 12 bases between. This CDR3 has 15 residues. Germline CDR1 and CDR2: LNHDA and SQIVND (reference sequence). In DNA, the CDR3 is TGTGCCAGTAGTAGTTTGGCCGCAGCTAATGAAAAACTGTTTTTT. This sequence encodes CASSSLAAANEKLFF.

This clone was seen once. The chain uses TRBV5-5 and TRBJ2-1; D gene unclear. The CDR3 is made up of 15 amino acids. CDR1 SGHKS and CDR2 YYEKEE come from the germline V gene (reference sequence). Between the trimmed V and J ends, which lost 3 bases and 6 bases, there was a span of 16 bases. CDR3 in amino acids: CASSSTNSLLNEQFF. CDR3 DNA sequence: TGTGCCAGCAGCTCCACGAACAGTCTCCTCAATGAGCAGTTCTTC.

CDR3 amino acids: CASSTSPLGAGGPAYNEQFF. CDR3 sequence (DNA): TGTGCCAGCAGTACCTCCCCGTTGGGAGCGGGGGGCCCTGCCTACAATGAGCAGTTCTTC. The V and J genes are TRBV28 and TRBJ2-1, with 9 bases matching TRBD2. CDR1 MDHEN and CDR2 SYDVKM come from the germline V gene. Trimming removed 5 bases from V and 2 bases from J; junction bases left unmatched: 19. This CDR3 has 20 residues.

The rearrangement joins TRBV12-3 or TRBV12-4 to TRBJ1-2, with D uncertain. The CDR3 runs 11 residues. Trimming took 7 bases from V and 2 from J, leaving 5 bases between them. The CDR3 is CASKQNYGYTF. CDR3 DNA sequence: TGTGCCAGCAAACAGAACTATGGCTACACCTTC.

The sample holds a few counts of this clone. This CDR3 is also generated by other DNA sequences in the sample. V usage is TRBV2 and J usage is TRBJ1-1, with 7 bases matching TRBD1. This CDR3 has 15 residues. Germline assignment: CDR1 SNHLY and CDR2 FYNNEI. The V gene end was trimmed by 1 base and the J gene end by 0 bases; junction bases not matched to a gene: 2. This CDR3 reads CASSEDRGLNTEAFF. DNA for the CDR3: TGTGCCAGCAGTGAAGACAGGGGCCTGAACACTGAAGCTTTCTTT.

The chain links TRBV5-1 to TRBJ1-1, with 9 bases fitting TRBD1. This CDR3 comprises 15 residues. V lost 2 bases to trimming and J lost 1 base; unmatched junction nucleotides: 3. Per germline, CDR1 SGHRS and CDR2 YFSETQ. CDR3 in amino acids: CASSFTGGSNTEAFF. The CDR3 DNA is TGCGCCAGCAGCTTTACAGGGGGCTCGAACACTGAAGCTTTCTTT.

The chain recombines TRBV19 with TRBJ2-7; weak D call: TRBD1 (7 bases). The CDR3 runs to 14 residues. Germline CDR1 and CDR2: LNHDA and SQIVND (reference sequence). The germline V and J ends were trimmed by 9 bases and 6 bases, with 21 bases remaining between them. CDR3 residues: CASRGAGGSLEQYF. The CDR3 bases are TGTGCCAGCCGCGGGGCAGGGGGGTCCCTCGAGCAGTACTTC.

This clone was seen a single time. The chain has TRBV11-2 and TRBJ2-1; 8 positions match TRBD2. The CDR3 is 15 amino acids. Unmatched junction bases numbered 7, after V lost 3 bases and J lost 6 bases. Germline V gene data show CDR1 as SGHAT and CDR2 as FQNNGV. CDR3 nucleotide sequence: TGTGCCAGCAGCTTGATAGCGGGACAAGGCAATGAGCAGTTCTTC. Translation: CASSLIAGQGNEQFF.

The V call is TRBV28, the J call TRBJ1-6; D may be TRBD1 (5 bases). V was shortened by 7 bases and J by 7 bases, with 8 bases between the two germline ends. This CDR3 spans 12 amino acids. CDR1 MDHEN and CDR2 SYDVKM come from the germline V gene. The CDR3 DNA is TGTGCCAGCAATAAGGGGAATTCACCCCTCCACTTT. This sequence encodes CASNKGNSPLHF. Using reference TRBV28 and TRBJ1-6 for the parts outside the CDR3, the full variable domain is DVKVTQSSRYLVKRTGEKVFLECVQDMDHENMFWYRQDPGLGLRLIYFSYDVKMKEKGDIPEGYSVSREKKERFSLILESASTNQTSMYLCASNKGNSPLHFGNGTRLTVT.

This clone was observed a few times. The chain uses TRBV4-2 and TRBJ2-6, with TRBD1 as a possible D gene (6 bases). The germline V gene encodes CDR1 LGHNA and CDR2 YNFKEQ. The ends were cut back, 0 bases at V and 3 bases at J, with 9 bases in the middle. The length of the CDR3 is 16 residues. The CDR3 here is CASSQESGDGANVLTF. The CDR3 region has the DNA TGTGCCAGCAGCCAAGAATCAGGGGATGGGGCCAACGTCCTGACTTTC.